These T cell receptor beta chains were read from a single sample in a study of regulatory T cells in long-lasting Graves disease. MiXCR, run by TCRdb on the multiplex PCR reads, gives a single entry per CDR3 protein. The sample consists of 400,000 to 550,000 distinct CDR3 sequences, about a sixth of them appearing once. These sequences were also reported in another study, on T cells in Graves' hyperthyroidism and ophthalmopathy.

Here the sequenced sample was peripheral blood mononuclear cells (PBMCs), taken at new diagnosis, from a patient treated with antithyroid drugs. All receptors come from a woman under 30 with Graves disease. CDR3s include the opening cysteine and the closing phenylalanine or tryptophan. Fields, in order: J gene, V gene, D gene, clone size, CDR3 protein, CDR3 DNA. D genes are given only for firm matches. Some rows have no size entry. The others give once, few or many, or a class for an expanded clone.

TRBJ2-3	TRBV28	TRBD2	many	CASSQAGISTDTQYF	TGTGCCAGCAGTCAAGCGGGGATTAGCACAGATACGCAGTATTTT
TRBJ2-5	TRBV18	.	.	CASTRSETEETQYF	TGTGCCAGCACCCGATCCGAGACAGAAGAGACCCAGTACTTC
TRBJ2-7	TRBV7-6	TRBD2	many	CASSLQAAGGVNPSEQYF	TGTGCCAGCAGCCTGCAGGCAGCGGGAGGAGTTAATCCCTCCGAGCAGTACTTC
TRBJ2-2	TRBV2	.	.	CASRVDPGTGELFF	TGTGCCAGCAGAGTAGACCCCGGGACCGGGGAGCTGTTTTTT
TRBJ2-2	TRBV7-9	.	.	CASSLTGVQAGELFF	TGTGCCAGCAGCTTAACCGGGGTTCAGGCCGGGGAGCTGTTTTTT
TRBJ2-1	TRBV12-3/TRBV12-4	TRBD2	.	CASRPGLAFDEQFF	TGTGCCAGCCGCCCGGGACTAGCTTTCGATGAGCAGTTCTTC
TRBJ2-2	TRBV9	TRBD1	once	CASSDRGYAGELFF	TGTGCCAGCAGCGACAGGGGGTACGCCGGGGAGCTGTTTTTT
TRBJ2-5	TRBV14	.	.	CASSQDNAGETQYF	TGTGCCAGCAGCCAAGATAATGCGGGAGAGACCCAGTACTTC
TRBJ1-1	TRBV6-1	.	many	CASSAPRVGVVTEAFF	TGTGCCAGCAGTGCCCCTCGAGTAGGGGTGGTCACTGAAGCTTTCTTT
TRBJ2-7	TRBV15	TRBD1	few	CATSTGQGYEQYF	TGTGCCACCAGCACCGGACAGGGCTACGAGCAGTACTTC
TRBJ1-4	TRBV28	.	.	CASSLWSPGRNEKLFF	TGTGCCAGCAGTTTATGGTCCCCAGGGCGGAATGAAAAACTGTTTTTT
TRBJ2-1	TRBV18	TRBD2	many	CASSPPLAGSNEQFF	TGTGCCAGCTCACCACCCCTAGCGGGAAGCAATGAGCAGTTCTTC
TRBJ1-1	TRBV28	TRBD1	few	CASSSGQGAFKAFF	TGTGCCAGCAGTTCGGGACAGGGGGCCTTCAAAGCTTTCTTT
TRBJ1-1	TRBV30	.	few	CAWRKTEHPEAFF	TGTGCCTGGAGAAAGACAGAACATCCTGAAGCTTTCTTT
TRBJ1-2	TRBV6-1	.	.	CASSESRRNYGYTF	TGTGCCAGCAGTGAAAGCAGACGCAACTATGGCTACACCTTC
TRBJ2-3	TRBV5-4	.	many	CASSLDTTSTGTQYF	TGTGCCAGCAGCCTGGACACGACCAGCACAGGTACGCAGTATTTT
TRBJ2-3	TRBV7-3	.	.	CACRETYGTDTQYF	TGTGCCTGCAGGGAAACCTATGGCACAGATACGCAGTATTTT
TRBJ2-2	TRBV5-1	.	.	CASRRTGFAGELFF	TGCGCCAGCAGAAGAACAGGGTTTGCCGGGGAGCTGTTTTTT
TRBJ2-1	TRBV12-5	.	few	CASGPPPRWRSSYNEQFF	TGTGCTAGTGGCCCACCGCCGCGCTGGAGGAGCTCCTACAATGAGCAGTTCTTC
TRBJ2-7	TRBV4-1	.	.	CASSHELSYEQYF	TGCGCCAGCAGCCATGAGTTGTCCTACGAGCAGTACTTC
TRBJ2-1	TRBV6-1	TRBD1	many	CASSESTGVYTNEQFF	TGTGCCAGCAGTGAATCGACAGGGGTATACACCAATGAGCAGTTCTTC
TRBJ1-5	TRBV20-1	.	many	CSARGASLPQHF	TGCAGTGCCCGGGGAGCGTCATTGCCCCAGCATTTT
TRBJ2-7	TRBV30	.	.	CAWSFAVYAYEQYF	TGTGCCTGGAGTTTTGCGGTCTATGCCTACGAGCAGTACTTC
TRBJ1-5	TRBV27	.	few	CASKGTRGVASGPQHF	TGTGCCAGCAAGGGGACTAGGGGGGTCGCTTCGGGGCCCCAGCATTTT